Below are 5 T cell receptor beta chains sequenced from a single sample in a study of spatial heterogeneity in lung cancer. TCRdb re-called the 5' RACE reads through MiXCR, storing one row per CDR3 protein. Of tens of thousands of distinct CDR3 sequences listed, about an eighth were seen once; the top ten hold more than 40%. The time point was: sample taken at primary tumor resection. Unsorted whole RNA from tumor, nontumor lung or frozen PBMC underwent sequencing. The sequences come from PBMCs, collected at surgery. These receptor sequences come from a male donor with early-stage non-small cell lung cancer.

The CDR3 here is CASSPLRDTEAFF. CDR3 sequence (DNA): TGTGCCAGCAGCCCTCTAAGGGATACTGAAGCTTTCTTT. The V gene is TRBV14, the J gene TRBJ1-1; D remains ambiguous. This CDR3 spans 13 amino acids. Trimming removed 4 bases from V and 5 bases from J, with 11 bases in between. CDR1 is SGHDN, CDR2 FVKESK, per germline.

This clonotype was found many times. This chain connects TRBV5-1 to TRBJ2-1; 7 nucleotides line up with TRBD1. This CDR3 has 16 amino acids. Losses at the gene ends were 5 bases for V and 0 bases for J; bases not matched to a gene: 8. The germline CDR1 and CDR2 sequences are SGHRS and YFSETQ. CDR3 loop: CASRPGQVSSYNEQFF. The CDR3, as DNA: TGCGCCAGCAGACCCGGACAGGTGAGCTCCTACAATGAGCAGTTCTTC. The full variable domain, its missing parts supplied by reference TRBV5-1 and TRBJ2-1, is KAGVTQTPRYLIKTRGQQVTLSCSPISGHRSVSWYQQTPGQGLQFLFEYFSETQRNKGNFPGRFSGRQFSNSRSEMNVSTLELGDSALYLCASRPGQVSSYNEQFFGPGTRLTVL.

This sequence joins TRBV12-3 or TRBV12-4 and TRBJ2-5; 8 bases match TRBD2. CDR3 length: 15 residues. The J segment lost 4 bases and the V segment lost 1 base, leaving 5 bases of the junction unmatched. The CDR3 protein is CASSLVAGRTETQYF. For the CDR3, the DNA is TGTGCCAGCAGTTTAGTAGCGGGACGAACAGAGACCCAGTACTTC.

The chain links TRBV29-1 to TRBJ2-6, with TRBD1 identical over 7 bases. The CDR3 has 16 residues. With V trimmed by 7 bases and J by 3 bases, 12 bases remained unmatched. Looked up from germline, CDR1 is SQVTM and CDR2 is ANQGSEA. CDR3 sequence: CSATVRQGGGANVLTF. Here the CDR3 DNA reads TGCAGCGCTACCGTCCGACAGGGTGGTGGGGCCAACGTCCTGACTTTC. The variable domain in full, completed from reference TRBV29-1 and TRBJ2-6, reads SAVISQKPSRDICQRGTSLTIQCQVDSQVTMMFWYRQQPGQSLTLIATANQGSEATYESGFVIDKFPISRPNLTFSTLTVSNMSPEDSSIYLCSATVRQGGGANVLTFGAGSRLTVL.

V and J are TRBV5-1 and TRBJ2-7, with TRBD2 as a possible D gene (6 bases). Germline V gene sequence: CDR1 SGHRS, CDR2 YFSETQ. The CDR3 contains 14 residues. Trimming removed 9 bases from V and 7 bases from J, with 23 bases in between. This CDR3 is CATGSRPGTGEQYF. The CDR3 nucleotides are TGCGCCACCGGGTCCCGACCCGGGACTGGGGAGCAGTACTTC.